These 23 T cell receptor beta chains were all obtained from the same sample, sequenced in a study of T-cell reconstitution after alpha-beta-depleted transplantation in children. For TCRbeta, the library was prepared with unique molecular identifiers. A single record per CDR3 protein comes from TCRdb applying MiXCR to the PCR reads. The data contain around 440,000 distinct CDR3 sequences, roughly 16% of them singletons. Sample: PBMCs, mostly from graft donor cells, taken 360 days after TCRalphabeta/CD19-depleted stem cell transplant. The receptor source for this set is a boy less than two years old who had a stem cell transplant for Wiskott-Aldrich syndrome, so the T cells may come from the graft donor.

The CDR3 spells CATSVSTGGFEKLFF. The CDR3 nucleotides read TGTGCCACCAGTGTCTCGACAGGGGGCTTTGAAAAACTGTTTTTT. This chain connects TRBV24-1 to TRBJ1-4, with TRBD1 matching 10 bases. Germline lookup yields CDR1 KGHDR and CDR2 SFDVKD. The length of the CDR3 is 15 residues. Unmatched junction bases numbered 6, after V lost 5 bases and J lost 7 bases.

The sample holds a few counts of this clonotype. This chain uses TRBV20-1 with TRBJ2-7, with 8 positions matching TRBD1. In germline, CDR1 is DFQATT, CDR2 SNEGSKA (reference sequence). The J segment lost 2 bases and the V segment lost 0 bases, leaving 3 bases of the junction unmatched. CDR3 size: 14 residues. CDR3 region: CSARDLQGAYEQYF. The CDR3 DNA reads TGCAGTGCTAGAGATTTACAGGGGGCCTACGAGCAGTACTTC.

The chain links TRBV5-1 to TRBJ2-3; TRBD1 is a possible D gene (5 bases). The germline V and J ends were trimmed by 4 bases and 0 bases, with 18 bases remaining between them. Per germline, CDR1 SGHRS and CDR2 YFSETQ. The CDR3 loop spans 17 amino acids. The DNA for the CDR3 is TGCGCCAGCAGCAACGGATCAGGGTTCCTTAGCACAGATACGCAGTATTTT. Protein sequence: CASSNGSGFLSTDTQYF.

This rearrangement joins TRBV7-8 to TRBJ1-5, with 8 bases that match TRBD1. From germline, CDR1 is SGHVS and CDR2 FQNEAQ. J was trimmed by 3 bases and V by 2 bases; bases with no gene match: 6. The CDR3 spans 16 residues. CDR3 in amino acids: CASSLSAGGLNQPQHF. Written as DNA, the CDR3 is TGTGCCAGCAGCTTAAGCGCAGGGGGCCTCAATCAGCCCCAGCATTTT.

This rearrangement joins TRBV12-2 to TRBJ2-3; no DNA check was done on the table's D call, TRBD2. TRBV12-2 is a documented pseudogene. The CDR3 runs 16 residues. CDR3 sequence (DNA): TGTGCAAGTCGCTTATGGACCTATCGGGGGACAGATACGCAGTATTTT. Residues: CASRLWTYRGTDTQYF.

This chain uses TRBV11-1 with TRBJ2-5; D might be TRBD1 or TRBD2, each matching 5 bases. Deletions cut 4 bases from V and 5 bases from J, with 26 bases between. The CDR3 is 18 amino acids. Germline V CDR1 and CDR2: SGHAT, FQDESV (reference sequence). CDR3 nucleotides: TGTGCCAGCAGCTCAGCCGGGACGCTGGGAGTCCTCCCGGAGACCCAGTACTTC. Encoded protein: CASSSAGTLGVLPETQYF.

The chain has TRBV29-1 and TRBJ2-4; D not certain. CDR1 is SQVTM and CDR2 is ANQGSEA in the germline V gene. This CDR3 is 14 amino acids long. V lost 4 bases, J lost 1 base, and 11 bases lay in between. The CDR3 loop is CSVAWFGAKNIQYF. DNA of the CDR3: TGCAGCGTTGCGTGGTTCGGGGCCAAAAACATTCAGTACTTC.

This chain connects TRBV4-1 to TRBJ2-7; no definite D call. V dropped 1 base and J dropped 3 bases, with 13 bases sitting between them. Germline values: CDR1 MGHRA, CDR2 YSYEKL. The CDR3 totals 15 residues. The CDR3 region is CASSQVVAVNYEQYF. CDR3 bases: TGCGCCAGCAGCCAAGTTGTTGCAGTTAACTACGAGCAGTACTTC.

This clonotype was detected a few times. V gene TRBV5-1 combines with J gene TRBJ2-5; D is undetermined. V dropped 6 bases and J dropped 1 base, with 10 bases sitting between them. Germline values: CDR1 SGHRS, CDR2 YFSETQ. The CDR3 spans 13 residues. CDR3 region: CASNKAPQETQYF. CDR3 nucleotide sequence: TGCGCCAGCAACAAGGCTCCCCAAGAGACCCAGTACTTC.

The chain has TRBV19 and TRBJ2-1; the match to TRBD2 covers 7 bases. The germline CDR1 and CDR2 sequences are LNHDA and SQIVND (reference sequence). Trimming cost V 10 bases and J 4 bases; bases outside gene matches: 13. The CDR3 is 15 residues long. The CDR3 DNA is TGTGCCACCTCGACCGGGACTACCCTTTACAATGAGCAGTTCTTC. It specifies CATSTGTTLYNEQFF.

This clonotype has more than one count but fewer than ten. The chain links TRBV7-9 to TRBJ2-3; the D is unclear. This CDR3 spans 13 amino acids. Trimming cost V 6 bases and J 1 base, with 8 bases left between them. CDR1 is SEHNR, CDR2 FQNEAQ, per germline (reference sequence). The CDR3, as DNA: TGTGCCAGCAGTGGCTTAGGCACAGATACGCAGTATTTT. Translating gives CASSGLGTDTQYF.

The V and J genes are TRBV5-1 and TRBJ2-2; D possibly uses TRBD1 or TRBD2 (5 bases each). Per germline, CDR1 SGHRS and CDR2 YFSETQ. The CDR3 loop spans 15 amino acids. V was shortened by 0 bases and J by 4 bases, with 10 bases between the two germline ends. Here the CDR3 DNA reads TGCGCCAGCAGCTTGGGGGGGACCCTCACCGGGGAGCTGTTTTTT. Amino acids: CASSLGGTLTGELFF.

The V and J genes are TRBV27 and TRBJ2-7; 10 positions match TRBD1. Germline CDR1 MNHEY, CDR2 SMNVEV (reference sequence). Trimming at V came to 8 bases and at J to 6 bases, leaving 10 bases not matched to a gene. CDR3 length: 14 amino acids. CDR3 bases: TGTGCCAGCTCTTTCCGGGACAGGGGAGCCGAGCAGTACTTC. It codes for CASSFRDRGAEQYF.

This clonotype was seen only a few times. The chain uses TRBV9 and TRBJ2-1; the D is unclear. The CDR3 has 14 residues. Trimming shortened V by 0 bases and J by 9 bases, and 13 bases separated the two germline ends. Looked up from germline, CDR1 is SGDLS and CDR2 is YYNGEE. The CDR3 DNA is TGTGCCAGCAGCGTAGTCGGTGGGTTCGGTGAGCAGTTCTTC. Protein product: CASSVVGGFGEQFF. The entire variable domain, with the rest obtained from reference TRBV9 and TRBJ2-1, is as follows: DSGVTQTPKHLITATGQRVTLRCSPRSGDLSVYWYQQSLDQGLQFLIQYYNGEERAKGNILERFSAQQFPDLHSELNLSSLELGDSALYFCASSVVGGFGEQFFGPGTRLTVL.

The J gene is TRBJ2-5, the V gene TRBV4-3; 7 bases align to TRBD1. The germline gives CDR1 LGHNA, CDR2 YSLEER. V was pared by 0 bases and J by 4 bases, with 11 bases of the junction left unmatched. This CDR3 has 17 amino acids. CDR3 in DNA: TGCGCCAGCAGCCAAGATTATGCCAGGGGGAGAGGAGAGACCCAGTACTTC. It yields the protein CASSQDYARGRGETQYF.

This clonotype was seen only a few times. J is TRBJ1-2 and V is TRBV28; 11 bases line up with TRBD1. Germline CDR1 MDHEN, CDR2 SYDVKM. The CDR3 contains 14 residues. Losses at the gene ends were 3 bases for V and 5 bases for J; bases not matched to a gene: 2. The CDR3 DNA is TGTGCCAGCAGTTTTGGGACAGGGGGTTATGGCTACACCTTC. Amino acid sequence: CASSFGTGGYGYTF.

This clonotype occurred a few times. The genes are TRBV20-1 and TRBJ1-2; 10 nucleotides line up with TRBD1. The germline V gene has CDR1 DFQATT and CDR2 SNEGSKA (reference sequence). The trim removed 2 bases at V and 3 bases at J, leaving 6 bases unmatched. This CDR3 has 15 amino acids. The CDR3 is CSARPWDRGDYGYTF. Written as DNA, the CDR3 is TGCAGTGCTAGACCTTGGGACAGGGGTGACTATGGCTACACCTTC.

This clonotype was seen more than once but under ten times. This chain links TRBV6-1 with TRBJ1-3, with a tentative D call TRBD1 (5 bases). The germline V and J ends were trimmed by 6 bases and 0 bases, with 9 bases remaining between them. This CDR3 has 14 residues. Germline-derived CDR1 and CDR2 are MNHNS and SASEGT. CDR3 sequence (DNA): TGTGCCAGCAGACCCGACAGCTCTGGAAACACCATATATTTT. It is translated as CASRPDSSGNTIYF.

The chain recombines TRBV11-1 with TRBJ2-1, with a weak D call TRBD2 (7 bases). The CDR3 consists of 20 residues. Deletions cut 6 bases from V and 0 bases from J, with 27 bases between. Germline V gene data show CDR1 as SGHAT and CDR2 as FQDESV (reference sequence). CDR3 nucleotide sequence: TGTGCCAGCAGTCCAGGACGGGGCAGGGGAGGGGCTGGCTCCTACAATGAGCAGTTCTTC. This sequence encodes CASSPGRGRGGAGSYNEQFF. The full variable domain, its missing parts supplied by reference TRBV11-1 and TRBJ2-1, is EAEVAQSPRYKITEKSQAVAFWCDPISGHATLYWYRQILGQGPELLVQFQDESVVDDSQLPKDRFSAERLKGVDSTLKIQPAELGDSAMYLCASSPGRGRGGAGSYNEQFFGPGTRLTVL.

The table lists this clonotype with a few counts. The chain uses TRBV5-1 and TRBJ2-5; tentatively, D is TRBD1 (6 bases). The ends were cut back, 4 bases at V and 2 bases at J, with 12 bases in the middle. From germline, CDR1 is SGHRS and CDR2 YFSETQ. The CDR3 has 14 amino acids. The CDR3 loop reads CASSRKTGQETQYF. DNA for the CDR3: TGCGCCAGCAGCCGTAAGACAGGACAAGAGACCCAGTACTTC. Filled out from reference TRBV5-1 and TRBJ2-5, the complete variable domain reads KAGVTQTPRYLIKTRGQQVTLSCSPISGHRSVSWYQQTPGQGLQFLFEYFSETQRNKGNFPGRFSGRQFSNSRSEMNVSTLELGDSALYLCASSRKTGQETQYFGPGTRLLVL.

This clonotype was seen more than once but under ten times. The chain has TRBV21-1 and TRBJ1-6; TRBD1, as called in the table, went unchecked against the DNA. TRBV21-1 is described as a pseudogene. CDR3 length equals 17 residues. In DNA, the CDR3 is TGTGCCAGCAGCAAAGAAGAAGGCACAGGGGCCGATTCACCCCTCCACTTT. This translates into CASSKEEGTGADSPLHF.

The table lists this clonotype with a few counts. The rearrangement links TRBV27 to TRBJ2-7; no firm D call. The CDR3 runs to 14 residues. Germline V gives CDR1 MNHEY, CDR2 SMNVEV (reference sequence). V was shortened by 0 bases and J by 2 bases, with 8 bases between the two germline ends. This CDR3 is CASSLSGKTYEQYF. CDR3 coding DNA: TGTGCCAGCAGTTTATCGGGAAAAACCTACGAGCAGTACTTC.

This clonotype was seen a handful of times. V is TRBV10-3 and J is TRBJ2-3, with TRBD1 identical over 10 bases. J gave up 4 bases and V 3 bases, and 7 bases lay outside the gene matches. CDR3 length equals 16 residues. Germline loops: CDR1 ENHRY, CDR2 SYGVKD. The CDR3 nucleotides read TGTGCCATCAGTGACTCCGGGACAGGGGACGCAGATACGCAGTATTTT. It yields the protein CAISDSGTGDADTQYF.